The sequence of this T cell receptor (beta chain) was determined in a study of T cell responses to AZD1222 COVID-19 vaccine (dated by TCRdb to the early 2020s). Background for the entire study: A total of 233 trial participants underwent TCR sequencing, of whom around 200 received two doses of AZD1222 and around 25 received two doses of the MenACWY control vaccine. Trial participants were enrolled by age into 18-55, 56-69 and 70-plus year subgroups, with roughly 160, 29 and 62 TCR-sequenced participants respectively. Results the study describes overall, beyond this receptor: Participants were mostly white British and included more females than males, and it was suggested by the authors that clonal diversity may have been underestimated. A significant rise in spike-specific TCR breadth and depth was observed after two AZD1222 doses relative to day 0 and relative to MenACWY recipients. Conclusions about previously exposed vaccinees are limited because only five to seven AZD1222 recipients were SARS-CoV-2 seropositive at baseline. Vaccine-associated CD4 TCRs spanned the whole spike protein, with dominant responses in regions 160-218 and 743-854. Reportedly, close to half of the unique spike-specific TCRs recognized epitopes lying outside the regions that are mutated in the B.1.351 and B.1.1.7 variants. No day 14 peak-response samples were available, so repertoires were characterized only after the peak T cell response. In the small 56-69-year group, the increase in depth fell short of significance, most likely because of low power.

The CDR3 regions of human TCRbeta chains were analyzed by immunosequencing. In the source study's methods: Repertoire TCRs were checked for matches against a reference library of SARS-CoV-2-specific TCRs that had been generated using the MIRA antigen-specificity platform. Breadth meant the fraction of unique TCRs that were SARS-CoV-2-associated, whereas depth meant the fraction of total T cells that were SARS-CoV-2-associated. Using the MIRA data, each spike-specific TCR was assigned both to the spike region to which the TCR was reactive and to a CD4 or CD8 class. Log10-transformed breadth and depth values were compared by one-way ANOVA with Sidak's multiple comparisons tests. In TCRdb, the immuneACCESS table is reduced to in-frame sequences with V and J assigned. These tables do not hold every clone; where another copy was compared, an unresolved V gene accounts for under half, and the others remain unexplained. V, J and clone size are those of that table, while D and trimming were read from the DNA. The sample table contains around 140,000 clones; only one count was recorded for more than 85% of them. The ten largest clones add up to 1.5% to 2% of the sample.

Explained via the paper, the time point label denotes: about 28 days (+/-7) after the second vaccine dose. AZD1222 recipients with second doses at about 4 weeks or about 12 weeks were pooled, because spike-specific TCR depth and breadth did not differ between schedules. Vaccinee samples came from UK trials COV001 and COV002, including a single-blind randomized controlled phase 2/3 trial of AZD1222 (ChAdOx1 nCoV-19) in healthy adults. Trial participant PBMC samples were collected at day 0 and day 28 after the second dose for TCRbeta chain sequencing. As to this clone: Its antigen is not yet known. Per-nucleotide qualities are absent, and no much larger clonotype sits a single base away.

CDR1 and CDR2 were assigned from the germline V gene as SNHLY and FYNNEI. Reading from cysteine to phenylalanine, the CDR3 counts 13 amino acids. The read is trimmed to its CDR3 DNA, 39 bases read in frame from base 1. From V the trimming removes 6 bases and from J it removes 7 bases, while the gene matches leave 5 bases of the junction unaccounted for. The sequence links TRBV2 to TRBJ1-2, and 10 junction bases match TRBD1. The TCR originated in an adult who received the AZD1222 COVID-19 vaccine. The sample was peripheral blood, taken 28 days after the second AZD1222 dose. CDR3 sequence: CASSEGQGLGYTF. The sequenced DNA: TGTGCCAGCAGCGAGGGACAGGGGCTTGGCTACACCTTC.